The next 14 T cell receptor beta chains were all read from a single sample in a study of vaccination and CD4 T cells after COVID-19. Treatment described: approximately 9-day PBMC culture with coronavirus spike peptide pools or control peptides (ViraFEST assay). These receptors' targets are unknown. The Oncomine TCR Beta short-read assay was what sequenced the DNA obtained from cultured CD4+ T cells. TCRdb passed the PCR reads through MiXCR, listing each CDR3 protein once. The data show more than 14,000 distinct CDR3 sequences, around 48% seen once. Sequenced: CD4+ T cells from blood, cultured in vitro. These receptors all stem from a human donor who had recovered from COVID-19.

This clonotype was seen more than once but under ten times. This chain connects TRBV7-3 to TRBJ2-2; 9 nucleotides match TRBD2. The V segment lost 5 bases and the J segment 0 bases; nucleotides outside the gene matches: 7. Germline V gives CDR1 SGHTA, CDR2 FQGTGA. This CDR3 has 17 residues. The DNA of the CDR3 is TGTGCCAGCAGCCCATCCCGACTAGCGGCGAACACCGGGGAGCTGTTTTTT. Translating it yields CASSPSRLAANTGELFF.

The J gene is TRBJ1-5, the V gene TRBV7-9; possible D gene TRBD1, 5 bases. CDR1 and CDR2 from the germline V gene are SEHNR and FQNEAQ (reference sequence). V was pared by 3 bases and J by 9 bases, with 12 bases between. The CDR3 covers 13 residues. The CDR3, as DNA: TGTGCCAGCAGCTTTGAAGGGGAGGCGCCCCAGCATTTT. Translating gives CASSFEGEAPQHF.

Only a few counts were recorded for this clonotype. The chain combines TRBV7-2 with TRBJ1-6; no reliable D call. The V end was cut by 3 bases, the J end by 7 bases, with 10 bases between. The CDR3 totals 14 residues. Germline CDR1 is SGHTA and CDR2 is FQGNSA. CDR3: CASSFRRFNSPLHF. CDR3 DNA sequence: TGTGCCAGCAGCTTCCGGAGATTCAATTCACCCCTCCACTTT.

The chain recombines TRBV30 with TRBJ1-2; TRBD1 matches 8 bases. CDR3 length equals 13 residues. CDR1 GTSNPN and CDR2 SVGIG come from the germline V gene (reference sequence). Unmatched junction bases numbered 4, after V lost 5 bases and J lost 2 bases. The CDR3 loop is CAWLTGENYGYTF. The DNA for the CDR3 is TGTGCCTGGTTGACAGGGGAAAACTATGGCTACACCTTC.

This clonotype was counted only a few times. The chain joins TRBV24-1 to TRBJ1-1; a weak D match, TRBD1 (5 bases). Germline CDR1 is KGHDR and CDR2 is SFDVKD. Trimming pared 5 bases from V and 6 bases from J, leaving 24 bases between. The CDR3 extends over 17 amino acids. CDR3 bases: TGTGCCACCAGTGGGCCCCCCGGGGAGGGGAGGGGAGCTGAAGCTTTCTTT. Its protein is CATSGPPGEGRGAEAFF.

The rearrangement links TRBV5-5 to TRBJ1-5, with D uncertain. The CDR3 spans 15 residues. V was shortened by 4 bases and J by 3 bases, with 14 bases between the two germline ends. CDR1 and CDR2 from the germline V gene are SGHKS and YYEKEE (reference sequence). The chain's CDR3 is CASSQNDGYNQPQHF. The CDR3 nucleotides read TGTGCCAGCAGCCAGAATGACGGCTACAATCAGCCCCAGCATTTT.

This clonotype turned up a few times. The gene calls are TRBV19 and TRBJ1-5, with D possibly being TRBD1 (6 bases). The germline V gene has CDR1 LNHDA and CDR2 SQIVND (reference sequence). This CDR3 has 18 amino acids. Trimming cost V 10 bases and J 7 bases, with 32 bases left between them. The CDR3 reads CATRDALVWGALYQPQHF. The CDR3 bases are TGTGCCACCCGAGATGCACTAGTCTGGGGGGCACTCTACCAGCCCCAGCATTTT. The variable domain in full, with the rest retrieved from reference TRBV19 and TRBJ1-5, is DGGITQSPKYLFRKEGQNVTLSCEQNLNHDAMYWYRQDPGQGLRLIYYSQIVNDFQKGDIAEGYSVSREKKESFPLTVTSAQKNPTAFYLCATRDALVWGALYQPQHFGDGTRLSIL.

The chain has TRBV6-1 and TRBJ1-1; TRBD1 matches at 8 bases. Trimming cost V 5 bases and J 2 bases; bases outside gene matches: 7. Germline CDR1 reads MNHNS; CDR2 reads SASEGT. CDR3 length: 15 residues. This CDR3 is CASSTGTGGNTEAFF. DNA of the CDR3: TGTGCCAGCAGTACCGGGACAGGTGGAAACACTGAAGCTTTCTTT.

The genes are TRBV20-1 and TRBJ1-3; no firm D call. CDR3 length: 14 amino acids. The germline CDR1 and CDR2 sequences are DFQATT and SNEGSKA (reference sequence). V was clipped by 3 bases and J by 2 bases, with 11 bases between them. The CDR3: CSARTLAPGNTIYF. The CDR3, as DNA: TGCAGTGCTAGGACCTTAGCCCCTGGAAACACCATATATTTT.

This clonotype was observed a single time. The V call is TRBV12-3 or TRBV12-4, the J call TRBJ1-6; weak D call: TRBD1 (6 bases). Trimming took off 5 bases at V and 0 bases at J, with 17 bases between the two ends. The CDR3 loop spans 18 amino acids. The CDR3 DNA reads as TGTGCCAGCAGTCGAACAGGGAAGGGCAGCTCCTATAATTCACCCCTCCACTTT. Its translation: CASSRTGKGSSYNSPLHF.

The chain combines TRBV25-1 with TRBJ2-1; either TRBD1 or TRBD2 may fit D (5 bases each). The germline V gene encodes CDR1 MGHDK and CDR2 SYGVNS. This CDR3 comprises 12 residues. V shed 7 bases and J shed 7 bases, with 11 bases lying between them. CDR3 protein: CASTGAQNEQFF. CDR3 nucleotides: TGTGCCAGCACCGGGGCCCAGAATGAGCAGTTCTTC.

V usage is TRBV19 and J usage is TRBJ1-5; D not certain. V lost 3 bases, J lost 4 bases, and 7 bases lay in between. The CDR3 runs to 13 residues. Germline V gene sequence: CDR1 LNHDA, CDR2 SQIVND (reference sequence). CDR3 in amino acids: CASSIGRNQPQHF. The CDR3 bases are TGTGCCAGTAGTATCGGACGAAATCAGCCCCAGCATTTT. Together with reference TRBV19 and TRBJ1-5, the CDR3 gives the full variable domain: DGGITQSPKYLFRKEGQNVTLSCEQNLNHDAMYWYRQDPGQGLRLIYYSQIVNDFQKGDIAEGYSVSREKKESFPLTVTSAQKNPTAFYLCASSIGRNQPQHFGDGTRLSIL.

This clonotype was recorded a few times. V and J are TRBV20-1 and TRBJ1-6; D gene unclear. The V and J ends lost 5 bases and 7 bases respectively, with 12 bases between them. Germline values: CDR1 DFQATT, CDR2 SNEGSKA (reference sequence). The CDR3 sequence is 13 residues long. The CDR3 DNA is TGCAGTGCTGTGCCCCTTATGAATTCACCCCTCCACTTT. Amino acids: CSAVPLMNSPLHF.

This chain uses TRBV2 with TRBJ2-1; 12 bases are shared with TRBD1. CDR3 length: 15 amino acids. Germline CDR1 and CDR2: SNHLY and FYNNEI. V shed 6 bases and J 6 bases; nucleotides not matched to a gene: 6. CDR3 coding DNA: TGTGCCAGCAGACGGGGGACAGGGGGCCTCAATGAGCAGTTCTTC. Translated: CASRRGTGGLNEQFF.